The 5 T cell receptor beta chains presented below share a single source sample, sequenced in a study of cytotoxic CD8 clonotypes in ibrutinib-treated CLL. Sequenced by immunoSEQ multiplex PCR; TCRdb stores in-frame clones only, minus some. The sample has 100,000 to 150,000 clones; approximately 85% are singletons. The sample in question was PBMCs, obtained after 24 months of ibrutinib treatment. The origin of the receptors is a human donor with chronic lymphocytic leukemia.

This clone was counted once. Other DNA sequences within the sample encode an identical CDR3. The genes are TRBV5-6 and TRBJ1-2; a weak D match, TRBD1 (6 bases). Trimming took 1 base from V and 2 from J, leaving 9 bases between them. This CDR3 contains 14 residues. Germline V gene sequence: CDR1 SGHDT, CDR2 YYEEEE. CDR3 nucleotides: TGTGCCAGCAGCTTGCCCGGACAGAACTATGGCTACACCTTC. This sequence encodes CASSLPGQNYGYTF.

This chain links TRBV28 with TRBJ2-2; D might be TRBD2 (5 bases). Germline assignment: CDR1 MDHEN and CDR2 SYDVKM. The CDR3 spans 13 residues. Trimming shortened V by 3 bases and J by 5 bases, and 7 bases separated the two germline ends. The CDR3 nucleotides are TGTGCCAGCAGTTTCGGAGGTACCGGGGAGCTGTTTTTT. Translation: CASSFGGTGELFF.

This clone was counted only a few times. The V call is TRBV7-2, the J call TRBJ1-2; D not certain. The length of the CDR3 is 12 residues. V was pared by 2 bases and J by 6 bases, with 7 bases between. CDR1 is SGHTA and CDR2 is FQGNSA in the germline V gene. In nucleotides, the CDR3 is TGTGCCAGCAGCTTATACTATGATGGCTACACCTTC. Translated, it gives CASSLYYDGYTF. Filled out from reference TRBV7-2 and TRBJ1-2, the complete variable domain reads GAGVSQSPSNKVTEKGKDVELRCDPISGHTALYWYRQSLGQGLEFLIYFQGNSAPDKSGLPSDRFSAERTGGSVSTLTIQRTQQEDSAVYLCASSLYYDGYTFGSGTRLTVV.

This clone was detected once. The DNA of the CDR3 is TGTGCCAGTTCTGTAAGGAGGGCTTCGAACACCGGGGAGCTGTTTTTT. It codes for CASSVRRASNTGELFF. The chain uses TRBV19 and TRBJ2-2; TRBD2 is a possible D gene (6 bases). The CDR3 contains 16 residues. Trimming cost V 8 bases and J 0 bases, with 16 bases left between them. Germline values: CDR1 LNHDA, CDR2 SQIVND (reference sequence). Combining the CDR3 with reference TRBV19 and TRBJ2-2 gives the whole variable domain DGGITQSPKYLFRKEGQNVTLSCEQNLNHDAMYWYRQDPGQGLRLIYYSQIVNDFQKGDIAEGYSVSREKKESFPLTVTSAQKNPTAFYLCASSVRRASNTGELFFGEGSRLTVL.

The J gene is TRBJ2-1, the V gene TRBV28; 10 nucleotides align to TRBD2. The CDR3 covers 14 residues. Germline CDR1 and CDR2: MDHEN and SYDVKM. V shed 4 bases, J shed 8 bases, and the junction held 5 bases outside the gene matches. The CDR3 sequence is CASSSPGLAHEQFF. Here the CDR3 DNA reads TGTGCCAGCAGTTCCCCGGGACTAGCGCATGAGCAGTTCTTC. The full variable domain, completed using reference TRBV28 and TRBJ2-1, is DVKVTQSSRYLVKRTGEKVFLECVQDMDHENMFWYRQDPGLGLRLIYFSYDVKMKEKGDIPEGYSVSREKKERFSLILESASTNQTSMYLCASSSPGLAHEQFFGPGTRLTVL.